These 7 T cell receptor beta chains were all obtained from the same sample, sequenced in a study of early T cells in non-severe SARS-CoV-2 infection. One entry per CDR3 protein results from TCRdb running MiXCR on the 5' RACE reads. Here the sample spans tens of thousands of distinct CDR3 sequences, around 3.9% being singletons. The sample consisted of whole blood. The receptors shown here come from an adult who was a healthcare worker with PCR-confirmed SARS-CoV-2 infection or an uninfected control (not recorded which).

This clonotype was picked up many times. The chain joins TRBV19 to TRBJ2-6, with no clear D. The germline CDR1 and CDR2 sequences are LNHDA and SQIVND (reference sequence). V was trimmed by 8 bases and J by 0 bases, leaving 11 bases between them. This CDR3 has 15 amino acids. This chain's CDR3 is CASSLHRSGANVLTF. DNA of the CDR3: TGTGCCAGTTCCCTGCACCGCTCTGGGGCCAACGTCCTGACTTTC.

This clonotype was seen many times. The chain couples TRBV20-1 to TRBJ1-6; perhaps TRBD1 as D (5 bases). Germline CDR1 and CDR2: DFQATT and SNEGSKA (reference sequence). Trimming pared 6 bases from V and 0 bases from J, leaving 18 bases between. There are 17 residues in the CDR3. CDR3 sequence: CSANTGLTSSYNSPLHF. CDR3 nucleotides: TGCAGTGCCAACACGGGACTCACGAGCTCCTATAATTCACCCCTCCACTTT.

The chain carries TRBV11-3 and TRBJ2-7; a possible D gene is TRBD2 (6 bases). The CDR3 consists of 14 residues. V was cut by 5 bases and J by 2 bases, with 13 bases left in between. Germline CDR1 SGHNT, CDR2 YENEEA. The CDR3: CASSEGGGAYEQYF. Here the CDR3 DNA reads TGTGCCAGCAGCGAAGGCGGCGGGGCCTACGAGCAGTACTTC.

This clonotype was observed at least ten times. The V and J genes are TRBV6-2 or TRBV6-3 and TRBJ1-1; a weak D match, TRBD1 (5 bases). Looked up from germline, CDR1 is MNHEY and CDR2 is SVGEGT. V was cut by 5 bases and J by 0 bases, with 10 bases left in between. The CDR3 length is 14 residues. The CDR3 DNA follows: TGTGCCAGCAGTACGGGACCTCTGAACACTGAAGCTTTCTTT. It encodes CASSTGPLNTEAFF.

This clonotype was seen many times. The genes are TRBV5-4 and TRBJ2-1; 10 bases agree with TRBD2. With 0 bases clipped from V and 8 bases from J, the junction kept 11 bases outside the gene matches. Looked up from germline, CDR1 is SGHNT and CDR2 is YYREEE (reference sequence). The CDR3 is made up of 17 amino acids. The CDR3 loop is CASSLALAGDFTYEQFF. The CDR3 coding sequence is TGTGCCAGCAGCTTGGCGCTAGCGGGAGATTTTACATATGAGCAGTTCTTC.

Only a few counts were recorded for this clonotype. The chain couples TRBV7-3 to TRBJ2-2; D ambiguous. The CDR3 has 14 amino acids. V shed 0 bases and J shed 5 bases, with 7 bases lying between them. Germline-derived CDR1 and CDR2 are SGHTA and FQGTGA. The CDR3 here is CASSLTPATGELFF. CDR3 in DNA: TGTGCCAGCAGCTTAACTCCGGCTACCGGGGAGCTGTTTTTT.

This rearrangement joins TRBV20-1 to TRBJ2-7, with 11 bases aligning to TRBD2. J lost 1 base, V lost 6 bases, and 8 bases had no gene match. This CDR3 is 15 amino acids long. The germline gives CDR1 DFQATT, CDR2 SNEGSKA (reference sequence). CDR3: CSAPSIAGGSYEQYF. Here the CDR3 DNA reads TGCAGTGCCCCGTCGATAGCGGGAGGGTCCTACGAGCAGTACTTC.